The 25 T cell receptor beta chains listed next were all sequenced from one sample in a study of long-term antiretroviral therapy in people with HIV. Survey level was the resolution at which the v3.0 immunoSEQ assay ran. The method was immunoSEQ multiplex PCR; TCRdb's version includes in-frame clones alone and lacks a portion of them. Of around 37,000 clones in the sample, approximately 85% were seen once. The specimen was unsorted PBMCs, collected about 3.3 years after starting antiretroviral therapy. Source of these receptors: a man between 18 and 29 years old with HIV.

V gene TRBV28 combines with J gene TRBJ1-1, with 10 bases aligning to TRBD1. The germline gives CDR1 MDHEN, CDR2 SYDVKM. CDR3 length equals 15 residues. The V and J ends lost 5 bases and 2 bases, in that order; junction bases with no gene match: 5. The CDR3 DNA reads TGTGCCAGCAGTGCCGACAGGGGGCCTAACACTGAAGCTTTCTTT. Amino acids: CASSADRGPNTEAFF.

This chain uses TRBV14 with TRBJ1-1; 7 positions agree with TRBD1. CDR3 size: 15 residues. Per germline, CDR1 SGHDN and CDR2 FVKESK. Germline trimming cut 6 bases from V and 4 bases from J; bases unmatched to any gene: 11. CDR3 loop: CASRTSGTEGTEAFF. In DNA, the CDR3 is TGTGCCAGCAGAACATCCGGGACAGAAGGCACTGAAGCTTTCTTT.

CDR3 DNA: TGTGCCAGCTCACCGGGGACAGGGGGCTTGAACACTGAAGCTTTCTTT. Translation gives CASSPGTGGLNTEAFF. The V call is TRBV18, the J call TRBJ1-1; 12 bases line up with TRBD1. This CDR3 has 16 amino acids. Germline V lookup: CDR1 KGHSH, CDR2 LQKENI. With 3 bases clipped from V and 0 bases from J, the junction kept 2 bases outside the gene matches.

By its share, this clone is medium-sized. The same CDR3 also results from other DNA sequences found in this sample. DNA for the CDR3: TGTGCCAGCAGCGGACAGGGAAGTGGGAACACTGAAGCTTTCTTT. It translates to CASSGQGSGNTEAFF. The V gene is TRBV27, the J gene TRBJ1-1; 8 bases fit TRBD1. Trimming took 6 bases from V and 1 from J; bases not matched to a gene: 7. Germline V lookup: CDR1 MNHEY, CDR2 SMNVEV (reference sequence). This CDR3 has 15 residues.

The chain has TRBV5-1 and TRBJ2-3; D tentatively fits TRBD1 or TRBD2 (5 bases each). CDR3 length: 13 residues. V was pared by 7 bases and J by 2 bases, with 11 bases between. The germline gives CDR1 SGHRS, CDR2 YFSETQ. In DNA, the CDR3 is TGCGCCAGCCGGGAACAGGTCACAGATACGCAGTATTTT. This translates into CASREQVTDTQYF.

The chain carries TRBV18 and TRBJ1-2; 10 bases fit TRBD1. V trimming: 5 bases; J trimming: 8 bases; junction bases outside the gene matches: 8. The CDR3 is made up of 14 amino acids. Germline V gene data show CDR1 as KGHSH and CDR2 as LQKENI. The CDR3 loop is CASSLGQGKEGYTF. DNA of the CDR3: TGTGCCAGCTCATTGGGACAGGGGAAAGAAGGCTACACCTTC.

This rearrangement joins TRBV13 to TRBJ2-1; 8 bases agree with TRBD2. Germline loops: CDR1 PRHDT, CDR2 FYEKMQ (reference sequence). The J segment lost 3 bases and the V segment lost 6 bases, leaving 10 bases of the junction unmatched. The CDR3 length is 16 residues. The CDR3, as DNA: TGTGCCAGCAGTTACCCCCCGGGAGGGGACTACAATGAGCAGTTCTTC. It encodes CASSYPPGGDYNEQFF.

This clone was recorded once. The rearrangement links TRBV6-6 to TRBJ1-2; 7 bases fit TRBD1. Germline trimming cut 7 bases from V and 7 bases from J; bases unmatched to any gene: 9. There are 13 residues in the CDR3. Germline CDR1 and CDR2: MNHNY and SVGAGI (reference sequence). CDR3 sequence reads: CASIAQGGRGYTF. In DNA, the CDR3 is TGTGCCAGCATAGCCCAAGGGGGCCGTGGCTACACCTTC.

This clone was observed a single time. The chain carries TRBV27 and TRBJ2-2; TRBD1 aligns across 9 bases. The CDR3 loop spans 17 amino acids. With 11 bases clipped from V and 4 bases from J, the junction kept 17 bases outside the gene matches. Germline V gives CDR1 MNHEY, CDR2 SMNVEV (reference sequence). Here the CDR3 DNA reads TGTGCCTTCTACCCCAACAGGGGGCGCAGGATCACCGGGGAGCTGTTTTTT. As protein: CAFYPNRGRRITGELFF.

The rearrangement uses TRBV4-1 and TRBJ1-2, with D perhaps matching TRBD1 (6 bases). The CDR3 has 16 amino acids. The V end lost 4 bases, the J end lost 7 bases, and 22 bases lay between the germline ends. CDR1 and CDR2 from the germline V gene are MGHRA and YSYEKL. Here the CDR3 reads CASSPEDRDRGPGYTF. The CDR3 coding sequence is TGCGCCAGCAGCCCGGAGGACCGGGATCGGGGGCCTGGCTACACCTTC.

The rearrangement links TRBV7-7 to TRBJ2-1; 8 bases are a match to TRBD2. The germline gives CDR1 SSHAT, CDR2 FNYEAQ (reference sequence). The V and J ends lost 4 bases and 10 bases, in that order; junction bases with no gene match: 12. The CDR3 consists of 15 residues. Here the CDR3 DNA reads TGTGCCAGCAGCTCCCAGCGGGGGACCTTCGGGGAGCAGTTCTTC. This gives the protein CASSSQRGTFGEQFF.

Here the CDR3 DNA reads TGTGCCAGCACCGGAAACCAGGTTAACTATGGCTACACCTTC. Its translation: CASTGNQVNYGYTF. The V and J genes are TRBV2 and TRBJ1-2; D remains unclear. The CDR3 has 14 residues. Trimming left V 7 bases short and J 1 base short, with 13 bases between. The V gene's germline CDR1 is SNHLY and CDR2 FYNNEI.

This clone was found once. V usage is TRBV5-1 and J usage is TRBJ1-1, with D possibly being TRBD1 (6 bases). The CDR3 length is 11 residues. The germline gives CDR1 SGHRS, CDR2 YFSETQ. The V gene lost 4 bases and the J gene lost 8 bases, with 9 bases spanning the gap. CDR3 in amino acids: CASSRGGEAFF. In DNA, the CDR3 is TGCGCCAGCAGCAGGGGGGGCGAAGCTTTCTTT.

V is TRBV10-3 and J is TRBJ2-2; 11 bases line up with TRBD2. J gave up 4 bases and V 8 bases, and 6 bases lay outside the gene matches. Germline CDR1 is ENHRY and CDR2 is SYGVKD. The CDR3 is 15 residues long. The DNA of the CDR3 is TGTGCCATCCTCGGGACTAGCGGTGGCACCGGGGAGCTGTTTTTT. This gives the protein CAILGTSGGTGELFF.

The chain employs TRBV18 and TRBJ1-2; D may be TRBD1 (6 bases). This CDR3 contains 17 residues. V was pared by 0 bases and J by 8 bases, with 22 bases between. CDR1 is KGHSH and CDR2 is LQKENI in the germline V gene. CDR3 DNA: TGTGCCAGCTCACCACCGGCTTCGGGCAGGGGTCCGCGAGGCTACACCTTC. Protein product: CASSPPASGRGPRGYTF.

The CDR3 region has the DNA TGTGCCATCAGTGAGTCAGGCCTAGCGGGACAAGAGACCCAGTACTTC. Residues: CAISESGLAGQETQYF. The chain is built from TRBV10-3 and TRBJ2-5, with TRBD2 identical over 9 bases. Trimming at V came to 0 bases and at J to 2 bases, leaving 4 bases not matched to a gene. The CDR3 consists of 16 residues. Germline V gene lookup returns CDR1 ENHRY and CDR2 SYGVKD.

This chain uses TRBV5-6 with TRBJ2-3; no definite D call. Germline assignment: CDR1 SGHDT and CDR2 YYEEEE. The CDR3 extends over 12 amino acids. V was pared by 2 bases and J by 2 bases, with 3 bases between. The CDR3 DNA reads TGTGCCAGCAGCTTCATCACAGATACGCAGTATTTT. Protein product: CASSFITDTQYF.

V and J are TRBV7-9 and TRBJ1-4; tentative D call: TRBD1 (5 bases). The V and J ends lost 2 bases and 6 bases respectively, with 16 bases between them. From germline, CDR1 is SEHNR and CDR2 FQNEAQ (reference sequence). The CDR3 extends over 16 amino acids. CDR3 sequence (DNA): TGTGCCAGCAGCTTAAAATACGGGGGGAAAGATGAAAAACTGTTTTTT. This gives the protein CASSLKYGGKDEKLFF.

This chain joins TRBV20-1 and TRBJ2-2; D gene unclear. Germline CDR1 and CDR2: DFQATT and SNEGSKA (reference sequence). The CDR3 totals 11 residues. V shed 0 bases and J shed 5 bases, with 1 base lying between them. The CDR3 loop reads CSARDTGELFF. The CDR3 region has the DNA TGCAGTGCTAGAGATACCGGGGAGCTGTTTTTT.

The genes are TRBV7-9 and TRBJ2-7; TRBD1 matches at 8 bases. With V trimmed by 4 bases and J by 6 bases, 8 bases remained unmatched. CDR1 is SEHNR, CDR2 FQNEAQ, per germline (reference sequence). The CDR3 contains 14 residues. In DNA form, the CDR3 reads TGTGCCAGCAGCTCAAGGACAGGGTGGGCCGAGCAGTACTTC. It translates to CASSSRTGWAEQYF.

V is TRBV18 and J is TRBJ2-3; TRBD2 is a possible D gene (7 bases). V lost 1 base, J lost 0 bases, and 17 bases lay in between. The CDR3 loop spans 18 amino acids. Germline V gives CDR1 KGHSH, CDR2 LQKENI. The CDR3 reads CASSPLYTGGPSTDTQYF. The CDR3 bases are TGTGCCAGCTCACCACTTTATACGGGGGGCCCAAGCACAGATACGCAGTATTTT.

V and J are TRBV12-5 and TRBJ2-5; D is unclear. CDR1 and CDR2 (germline): LGHNT, FRNRAP. The CDR3 runs to 10 residues. The ends were cut back, 0 bases at V and 11 bases at J, with 4 bases in the middle. The CDR3 sequence: CASGLVGQYF. CDR3 sequence (DNA): TGTGCTAGTGGTTTGGTTGGGCAGTACTTC.

This clone occurred once. The V and J genes are TRBV11-2 and TRBJ2-7; 10 nucleotides match TRBD2. J lost 4 bases, V lost 1 base, and 1 base had no gene match. From germline, CDR1 is SGHAT and CDR2 FQNNGV. The CDR3 spans 14 residues. The CDR3 nucleotides read TGTGCCAGCAGCTTAGTACTAGCGGGATACGAGCAGTACTTC. Its protein product is CASSLVLAGYEQYF.

This clone was recorded a few times. The genes are TRBV19 and TRBJ1-5; D might be TRBD1 (6 bases). CDR3 length equals 13 residues. Germline lookup yields CDR1 LNHDA and CDR2 SQIVND (reference sequence). Trimming cost V 6 bases and J 6 bases, with 12 bases left between them. The CDR3 DNA reads TGTGCCAGTAGCGGACAGTCGGCTCAGCCCCAGCATTTT. It is translated as CASSGQSAQPQHF.

The chain has TRBV19 and TRBJ2-5; 8 nucleotides line up with TRBD1. This CDR3 is 14 amino acids long. The V gene end was trimmed by 6 bases and the J gene end by 1 base; junction bases not matched to a gene: 4. In germline, CDR1 is LNHDA, CDR2 SQIVND (reference sequence). The CDR3 region is CASSITGGQETQYF. CDR3 nucleotide sequence: TGTGCCAGTAGCATCACAGGGGGCCAAGAGACCCAGTACTTC.